The TCR beta chain under discussion was sequenced for a study of control samples from healthy donors and cancer patients. V lost 5 bases and J lost 7, with 12 bases in between. This CDR3 spans 14 amino acids. CDR1 SNHLY and CDR2 FYNNEI come from the germline V gene. The assay was immunoSEQ multiplex PCR, and TCRdb's table has in-frame clones only and misses some. The sample has fewer than 250,000 clones; around 90% are singletons. In its sample, this clone ranks as large. Source material: blood. The chain joins TRBV2 to TRBJ1-6; tentative D call: TRBD1 (5 bases). This receptor was identified in a man in his thirties or forties in good health. The CDR3 DNA reads as TGTGCCAGCAGTATTTGGGGGGAGAATTCACCCCTCCACTTT. Its protein is CASSIWGENSPLHF.